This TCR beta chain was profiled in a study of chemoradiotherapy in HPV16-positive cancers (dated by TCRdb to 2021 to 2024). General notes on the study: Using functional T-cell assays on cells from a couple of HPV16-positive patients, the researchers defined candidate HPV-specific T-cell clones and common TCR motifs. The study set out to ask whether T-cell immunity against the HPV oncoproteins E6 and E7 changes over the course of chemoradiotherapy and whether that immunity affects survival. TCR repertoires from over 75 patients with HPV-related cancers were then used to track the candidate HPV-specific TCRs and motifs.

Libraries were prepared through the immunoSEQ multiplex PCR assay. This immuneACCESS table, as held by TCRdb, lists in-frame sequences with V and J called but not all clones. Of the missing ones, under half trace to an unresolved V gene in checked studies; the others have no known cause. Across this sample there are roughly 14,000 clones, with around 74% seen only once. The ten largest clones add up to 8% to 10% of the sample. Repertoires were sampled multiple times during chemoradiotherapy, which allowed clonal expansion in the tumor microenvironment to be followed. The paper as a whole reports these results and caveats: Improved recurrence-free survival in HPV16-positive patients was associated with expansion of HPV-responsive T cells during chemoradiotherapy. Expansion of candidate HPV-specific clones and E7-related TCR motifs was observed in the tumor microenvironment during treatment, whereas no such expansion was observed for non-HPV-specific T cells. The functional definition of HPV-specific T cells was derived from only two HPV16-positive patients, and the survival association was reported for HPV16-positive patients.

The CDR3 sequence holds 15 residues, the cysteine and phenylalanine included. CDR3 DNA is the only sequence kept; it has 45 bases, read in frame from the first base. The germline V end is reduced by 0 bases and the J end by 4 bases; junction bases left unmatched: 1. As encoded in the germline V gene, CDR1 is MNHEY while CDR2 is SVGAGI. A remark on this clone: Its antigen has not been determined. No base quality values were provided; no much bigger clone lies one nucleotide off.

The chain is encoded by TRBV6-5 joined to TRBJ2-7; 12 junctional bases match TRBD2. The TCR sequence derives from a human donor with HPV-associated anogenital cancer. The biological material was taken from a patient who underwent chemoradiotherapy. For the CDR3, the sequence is CASSYSTSGSYEQYF. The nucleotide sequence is TGTGCCAGCAGTTACTCGACTAGCGGGAGTTACGAGCAGTACTTC.